The clone carrying this T cell receptor (beta chain) was recorded once. The sample originates from a study of blood T cell repertoires in COVID-19. Produced via immunoSEQ multiplex PCR; TCRdb's table is partial and in-frame only. Here the sample spans some 350,000 clones, about 90% being singletons. The TCR sequence derives from a woman in her 30s who had recovered from COVID-19. Sequenced sample: PBMCs or T cells enriched from blood (not recorded which).

As DNA, the CDR3 is TGTGCCTGGAGTGTATCAGGGGGGACAGGGGATTCACCCCTCCACTTT. This codes for CAWSVSGGTGDSPLHF. This chain links TRBV30 with TRBJ1-6, with TRBD1 matching 10 bases. The J segment lost 8 bases and the V segment lost 0 bases, leaving 7 bases of the junction unmatched. CDR3 length equals 16 residues. Per the germline V gene, CDR1 is GTSNPN and CDR2 is SVGIG (reference sequence).